This note documents a single TCR beta chain sequence. This entry comes from a study of blood T cell repertoires in COVID-19. Study context: Sites across the United States, Italy and Spain contributed samples from acute and convalescent COVID-19. The analysed material was cDNA or gDNA that came from T cells, B-cell-depleted T cells, or PBMCs.

Followed longitudinally, the Seattle patients had been enrolled during active infection. As handled by the study authors: The authors estimated nucleated cell counts from reference gene primer amplification. The assay was immunoSEQ multiplex PCR, and TCRdb's table has in-frame clones only and misses some. The DNA gave D and trimming, while V, J and clone size come from that table. The sample carries around 160,000 clones, 70% to 90% recorded once. This receptor was taken from an older woman with COVID-19, enrolled during active disease. The sample was peripheral blood.

CDR3 sequence: CASSYQSNQPQHF. The DNA for the CDR3 is TGTGCCAGCAGTTACCAGAGCAATCAGCCCCAGCATTTT. The gene calls are TRBV6-2 or TRBV6-3 and TRBJ1-5; D uncertain. CDR3 length: 13 residues. In germline, CDR1 is MNHEY, CDR2 SVGEGT. Trimming removed 2 bases at V and 1 base at J, with 3 bases between.